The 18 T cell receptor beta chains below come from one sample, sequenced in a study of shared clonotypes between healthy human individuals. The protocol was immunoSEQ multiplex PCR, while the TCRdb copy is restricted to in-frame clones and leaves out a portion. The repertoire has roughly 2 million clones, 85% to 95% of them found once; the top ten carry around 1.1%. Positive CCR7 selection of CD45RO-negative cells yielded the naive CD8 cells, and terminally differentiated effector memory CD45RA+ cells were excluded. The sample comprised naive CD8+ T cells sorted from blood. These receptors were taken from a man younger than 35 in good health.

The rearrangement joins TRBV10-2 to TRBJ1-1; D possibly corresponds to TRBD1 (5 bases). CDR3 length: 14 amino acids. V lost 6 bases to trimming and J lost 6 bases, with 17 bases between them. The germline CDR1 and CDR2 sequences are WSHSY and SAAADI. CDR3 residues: CASREAGLIAEAFF. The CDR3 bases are TGCGCCAGCAGGGAAGCAGGGCTGATAGCTGAAGCTTTCTTT.

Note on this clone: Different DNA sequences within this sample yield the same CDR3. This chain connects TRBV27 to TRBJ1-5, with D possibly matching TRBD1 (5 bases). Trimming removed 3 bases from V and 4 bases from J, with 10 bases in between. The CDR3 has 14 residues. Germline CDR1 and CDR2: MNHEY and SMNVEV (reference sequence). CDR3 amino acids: CASSFSGSNQPQHF. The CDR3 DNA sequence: TGTGCCAGCAGTTTTTCAGGGAGTAATCAGCCCCAGCATTTT.

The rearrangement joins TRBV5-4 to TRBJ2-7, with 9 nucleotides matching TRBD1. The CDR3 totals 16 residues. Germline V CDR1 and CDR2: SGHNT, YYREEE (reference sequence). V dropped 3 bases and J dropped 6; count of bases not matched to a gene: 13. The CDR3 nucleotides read TGTGCCAGCAGCTCCGGGACAGGGATAATAGGACGCGAGCAGTACTTC. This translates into CASSSGTGIIGREQYF.

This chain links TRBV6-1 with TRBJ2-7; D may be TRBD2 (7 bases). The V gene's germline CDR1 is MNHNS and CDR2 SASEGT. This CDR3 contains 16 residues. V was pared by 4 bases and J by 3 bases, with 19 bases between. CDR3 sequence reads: CASSGGGHPLVYEQYF. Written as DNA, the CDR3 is TGTGCCAGCAGTGGGGGGGGACATCCCTTAGTCTACGAGCAGTACTTC.

In DNA, the CDR3 is TGCAGCGTCAGTTCATACGGCACTGAAGCTTTCTTT. Amino acid sequence: CSVSSYGTEAFF. The rearrangement uses TRBV29-1 and TRBJ1-1; D uncertain. Trimming cost V 6 bases and J 4 bases, with 12 bases left between them. The germline V gene has CDR1 SQVTM and CDR2 ANQGSEA. The CDR3 length is 12 residues.

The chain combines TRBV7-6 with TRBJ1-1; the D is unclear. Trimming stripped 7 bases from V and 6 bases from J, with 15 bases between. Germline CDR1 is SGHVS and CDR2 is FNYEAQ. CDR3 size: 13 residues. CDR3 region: CASTILGISEAFF. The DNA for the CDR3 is TGTGCCAGCACCATTTTAGGAATTTCTGAAGCTTTCTTT.

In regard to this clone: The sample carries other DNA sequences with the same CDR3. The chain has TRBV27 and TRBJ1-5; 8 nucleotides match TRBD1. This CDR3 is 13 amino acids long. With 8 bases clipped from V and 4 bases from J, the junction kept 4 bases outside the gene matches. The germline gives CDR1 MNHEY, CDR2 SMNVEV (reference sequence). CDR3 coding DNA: TGTGCCAGCGGACAGGGATTGAATCAGCCCCAGCATTTT. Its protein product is CASGQGLNQPQHF.

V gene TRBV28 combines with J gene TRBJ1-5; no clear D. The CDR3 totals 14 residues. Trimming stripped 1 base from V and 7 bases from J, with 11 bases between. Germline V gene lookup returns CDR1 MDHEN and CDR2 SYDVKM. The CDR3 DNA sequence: TGTGCCAGCAGTTTATTTGGCGGGTTACAGCCCCAGCATTTT. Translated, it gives CASSLFGGLQPQHF.

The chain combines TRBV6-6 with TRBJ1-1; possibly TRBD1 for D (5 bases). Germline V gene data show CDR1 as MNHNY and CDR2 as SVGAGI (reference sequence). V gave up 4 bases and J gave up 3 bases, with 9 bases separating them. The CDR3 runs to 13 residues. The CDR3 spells CASSFDRDTEAFF. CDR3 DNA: TGTGCCAGCAGTTTTGACAGAGACACTGAAGCTTTCTTT.

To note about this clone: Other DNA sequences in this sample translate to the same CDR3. The CDR3 reads CASSFSGQETQYF. The CDR3 coding sequence is TGTGCCAGCAGTTTCTCGGGCCAAGAGACCCAGTACTTC. This chain joins TRBV28 and TRBJ2-5; D ambiguous. This CDR3 spans 13 amino acids. CDR1 is MDHEN, CDR2 SYDVKM, per germline. Deletions cut 3 bases from V and 1 base from J, with 6 bases between.

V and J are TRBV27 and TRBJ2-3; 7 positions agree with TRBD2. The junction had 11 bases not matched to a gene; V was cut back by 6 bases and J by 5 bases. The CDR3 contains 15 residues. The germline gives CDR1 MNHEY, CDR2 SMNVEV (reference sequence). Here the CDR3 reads CASRRLASGRDTQYF. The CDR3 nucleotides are TGTGCCAGCAGGCGGTTGGCTAGCGGCCGAGATACGCAGTATTTT.

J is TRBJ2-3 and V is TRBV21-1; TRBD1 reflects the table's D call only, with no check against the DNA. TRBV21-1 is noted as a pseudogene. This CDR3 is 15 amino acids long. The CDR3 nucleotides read TGTGCCAGCAGCCTTCTGACAGGGAGCACAGATACGCAGTATTTT. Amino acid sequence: CASSLLTGSTDTQYF.

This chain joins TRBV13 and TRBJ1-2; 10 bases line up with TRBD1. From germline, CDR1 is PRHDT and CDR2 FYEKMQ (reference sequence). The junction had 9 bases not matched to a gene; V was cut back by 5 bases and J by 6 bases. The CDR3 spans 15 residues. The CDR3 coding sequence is TGTGCCAGCAGCCCCGGGACAGGGGTGTATAATGGCTACACCTTC. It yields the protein CASSPGTGVYNGYTF.

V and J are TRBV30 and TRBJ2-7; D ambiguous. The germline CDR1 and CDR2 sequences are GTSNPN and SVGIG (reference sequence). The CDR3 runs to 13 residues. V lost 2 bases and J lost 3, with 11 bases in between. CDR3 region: CAWSTLESYEQYF. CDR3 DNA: TGTGCCTGGAGTACCCTCGAAAGCTACGAGCAGTACTTC.

CDR3: CAISESDLERTPYEQYF. In DNA form, the CDR3 reads TGTGCCATCAGTGAGTCCGATCTAGAGCGAACGCCCTACGAGCAGTACTTC. V is TRBV10-3 and J is TRBJ2-7, with D hard to call. CDR1 ENHRY and CDR2 SYGVKD come from the germline V gene. This CDR3 has 17 residues. The V end was cut by 0 bases, the J end by 2 bases, with 17 bases between.

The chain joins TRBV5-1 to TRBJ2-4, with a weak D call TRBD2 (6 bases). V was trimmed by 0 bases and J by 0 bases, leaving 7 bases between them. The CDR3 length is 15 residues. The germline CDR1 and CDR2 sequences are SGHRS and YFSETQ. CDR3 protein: CASSLEGLAKNIQYF. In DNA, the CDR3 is TGCGCCAGCAGCTTGGAGGGACTAGCCAAAAACATTCAGTACTTC.

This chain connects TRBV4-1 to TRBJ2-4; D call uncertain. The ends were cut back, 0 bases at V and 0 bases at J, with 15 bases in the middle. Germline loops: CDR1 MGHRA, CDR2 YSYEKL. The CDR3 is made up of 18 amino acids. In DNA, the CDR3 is TGCGCCAGCAGCCAAGAGCGGCAGGTCAACCTAGCCAAAAACATTCAGTACTTC. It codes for CASSQERQVNLAKNIQYF.

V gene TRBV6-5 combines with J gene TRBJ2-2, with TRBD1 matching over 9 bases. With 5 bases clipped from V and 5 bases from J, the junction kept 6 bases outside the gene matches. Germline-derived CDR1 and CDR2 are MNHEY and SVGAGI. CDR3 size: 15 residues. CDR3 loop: CASSIGTGWTGELFF. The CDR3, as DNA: TGTGCCAGCAGTATAGGGACAGGGTGGACCGGGGAGCTGTTTTTT.